The text below deals with one T cell receptor (beta chain). Its cognate antigen is unknown. Per germline, CDR1 SNHLY and CDR2 FYNNEI. CDR3 length equals 14 residues. The J segment lost 2 bases and the V segment lost 6 bases, leaving 0 bases of the junction unmatched. This record comes from a study of radiotherapy plus CTLA-4 blockade in lung cancer. Study at large: With over 25% of patients having disease control, objective responses were seen in approximately 17%. Study-wide points: According to reports, early shifts in blood T cell clones, alongside interferon-beta, forecast response most accurately.

Clones were read by immunoSEQ multiplex PCR, and TCRdb kept only the in-frame ones, dropping some. Among roughly 53,000 clones, more than 60% were seen once, and the ten largest hold under 3.5%. The source was peripheral blood, collected from a patient treated with radiotherapy plus ipilimumab. This TCR was sampled from a human donor with non-small cell lung cancer who had a partial response to radiotherapy plus ipilimumab. The rearrangement uses TRBV2 and TRBJ2-7; 14 nucleotides line up with TRBD2. The chain's CDR3 is CASRGLAGAYEQYF. The CDR3 coding sequence is TGTGCCAGCAGGGGACTAGCGGGGGCCTACGAGCAGTACTTC.